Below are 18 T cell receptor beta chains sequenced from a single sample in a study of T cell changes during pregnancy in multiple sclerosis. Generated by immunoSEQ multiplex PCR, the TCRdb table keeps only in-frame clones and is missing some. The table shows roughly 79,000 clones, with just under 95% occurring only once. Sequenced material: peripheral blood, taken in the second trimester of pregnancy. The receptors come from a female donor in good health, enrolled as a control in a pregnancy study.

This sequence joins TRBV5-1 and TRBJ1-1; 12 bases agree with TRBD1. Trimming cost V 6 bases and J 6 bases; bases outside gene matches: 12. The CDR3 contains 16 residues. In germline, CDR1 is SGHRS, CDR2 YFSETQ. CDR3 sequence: CASTSGTGGATAEAFF. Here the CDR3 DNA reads TGCGCCAGCACCTCCGGGACAGGGGGCGCGACGGCTGAAGCTTTCTTT.

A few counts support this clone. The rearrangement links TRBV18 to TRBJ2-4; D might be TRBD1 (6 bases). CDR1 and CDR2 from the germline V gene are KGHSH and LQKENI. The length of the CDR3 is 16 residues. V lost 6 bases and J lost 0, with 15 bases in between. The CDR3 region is CASSPRQEIAKNIQYF. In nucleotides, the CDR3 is TGTGCCAGCTCCCCAAGACAGGAGATAGCCAAAAACATTCAGTACTTC. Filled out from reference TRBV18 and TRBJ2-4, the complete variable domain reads NAGVMQNPRHLVRRRGQEARLRCSPMKGHSHVYWYRQLPEEGLKFMVYLQKENIIDESGMPKERFSAEFPKEGPSILRIQQVVRGDSAAYFCASSPRQEIAKNIQYFGAGTRLSVL.

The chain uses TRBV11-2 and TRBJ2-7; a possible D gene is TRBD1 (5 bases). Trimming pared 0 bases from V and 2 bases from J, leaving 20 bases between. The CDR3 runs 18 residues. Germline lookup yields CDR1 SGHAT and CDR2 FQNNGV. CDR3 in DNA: TGTGCCAGCAGCTTAGATGCTTCCGGACACCTTATGACCTACGAGCAGTACTTC. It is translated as CASSLDASGHLMTYEQYF.

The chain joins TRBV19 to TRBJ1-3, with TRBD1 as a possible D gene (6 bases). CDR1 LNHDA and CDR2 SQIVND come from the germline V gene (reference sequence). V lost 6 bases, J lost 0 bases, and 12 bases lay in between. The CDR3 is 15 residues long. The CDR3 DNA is TGTGCCAGTAGATTAGAGGGACACTCTGGAAACACCATATATTTT. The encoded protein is CASRLEGHSGNTIYF.

CDR3 loop: CASSEGNRGDYGYTF. DNA for the CDR3: TGTGCCAGCAGCGAGGGGAACAGGGGGGACTATGGCTACACCTTC. The gene calls are TRBV2 and TRBJ1-2; the match to TRBD1 covers 8 bases. The length of the CDR3 is 15 residues. The trim removed 6 bases at V and 3 bases at J, leaving 9 bases unmatched. The V gene's germline CDR1 is SNHLY and CDR2 FYNNEI.

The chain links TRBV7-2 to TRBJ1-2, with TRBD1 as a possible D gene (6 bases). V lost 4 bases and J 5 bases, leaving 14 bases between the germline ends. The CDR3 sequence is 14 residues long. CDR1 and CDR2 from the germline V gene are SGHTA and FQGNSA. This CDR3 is CASSYRDTQYGYTF. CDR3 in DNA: TGTGCCAGCAGCTACCGGGACACGCAGTATGGCTACACCTTC. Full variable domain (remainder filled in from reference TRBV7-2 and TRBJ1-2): GAGVSQSPSNKVTEKGKDVELRCDPISGHTALYWYRQSLGQGLEFLIYFQGNSAPDKSGLPSDRFSAERTGGSVSTLTIQRTQQEDSAVYLCASSYRDTQYGYTFGSGTRLTVV.

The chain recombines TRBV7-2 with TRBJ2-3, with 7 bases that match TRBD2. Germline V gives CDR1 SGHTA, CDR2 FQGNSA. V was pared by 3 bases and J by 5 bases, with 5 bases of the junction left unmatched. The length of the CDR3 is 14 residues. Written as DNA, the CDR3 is TGTGCCAGCAGCTTGGGAGCGGGAAGAGATACGCAGTATTTT. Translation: CASSLGAGRDTQYF.

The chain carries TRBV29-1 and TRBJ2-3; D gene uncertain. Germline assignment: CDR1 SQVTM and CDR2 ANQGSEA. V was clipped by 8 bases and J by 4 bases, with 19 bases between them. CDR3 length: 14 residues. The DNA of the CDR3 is TGCAGCTCTACGAGGATGGGTGCCGCAGATACGCAGTATTTT. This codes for CSSTRMGAADTQYF.

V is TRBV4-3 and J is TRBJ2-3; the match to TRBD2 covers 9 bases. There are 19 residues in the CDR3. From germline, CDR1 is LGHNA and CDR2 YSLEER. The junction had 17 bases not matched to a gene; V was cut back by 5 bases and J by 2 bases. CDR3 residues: CASSATTLAGAEDTDTQYF. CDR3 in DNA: TGCGCCAGCAGCGCCACCACCTTAGCGGGGGCTGAGGACACAGATACGCAGTATTTT.

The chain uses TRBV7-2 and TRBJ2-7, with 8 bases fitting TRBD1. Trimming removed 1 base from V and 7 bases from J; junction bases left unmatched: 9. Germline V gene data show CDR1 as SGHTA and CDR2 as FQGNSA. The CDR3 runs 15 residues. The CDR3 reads CASSLVSGQGREQYF. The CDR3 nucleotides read TGTGCCAGCAGCTTAGTATCCGGACAGGGTCGAGAGCAGTACTTC.

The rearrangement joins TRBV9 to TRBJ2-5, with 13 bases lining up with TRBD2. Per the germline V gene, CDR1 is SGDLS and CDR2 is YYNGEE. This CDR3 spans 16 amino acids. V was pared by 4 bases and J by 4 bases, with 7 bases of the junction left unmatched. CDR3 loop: CASSPRLAGGGETQYF. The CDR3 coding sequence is TGTGCCAGCAGCCCAAGACTAGCGGGGGGAGGAGAGACCCAGTACTTC.

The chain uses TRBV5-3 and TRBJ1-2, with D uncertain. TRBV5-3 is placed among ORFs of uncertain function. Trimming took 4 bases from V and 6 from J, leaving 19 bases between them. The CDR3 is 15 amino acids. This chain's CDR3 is CARSAAGSNLNGYTF. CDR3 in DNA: TGTGCCAGAAGCGCAGCCGGGTCGAATCTAAATGGCTACACCTTC.

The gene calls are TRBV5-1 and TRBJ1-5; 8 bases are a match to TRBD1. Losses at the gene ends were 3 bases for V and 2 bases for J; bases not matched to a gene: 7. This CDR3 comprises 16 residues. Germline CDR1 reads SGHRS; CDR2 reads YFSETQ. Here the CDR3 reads CASSWGPGQGNQPQHF. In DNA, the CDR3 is TGCGCCAGCAGCTGGGGGCCGGGACAGGGCAATCAGCCCCAGCATTTT.

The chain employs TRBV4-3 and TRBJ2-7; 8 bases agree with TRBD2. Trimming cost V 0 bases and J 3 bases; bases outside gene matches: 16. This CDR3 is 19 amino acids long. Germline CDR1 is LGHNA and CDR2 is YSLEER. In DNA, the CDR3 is TGCGCCAGCAGCCAAGATTGGTCCCCAGGAGCGGGGGTTTTCTACGAGCAGTACTTC. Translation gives CASSQDWSPGAGVFYEQYF.

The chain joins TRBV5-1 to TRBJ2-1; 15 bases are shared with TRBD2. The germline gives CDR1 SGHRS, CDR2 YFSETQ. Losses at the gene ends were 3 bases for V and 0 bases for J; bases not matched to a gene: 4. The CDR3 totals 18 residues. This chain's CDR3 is CASSSGLAGGRSYNEQFF. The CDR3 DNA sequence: TGCGCCAGCAGCTCGGGACTAGCGGGGGGTCGCTCCTACAATGAGCAGTTCTTC.

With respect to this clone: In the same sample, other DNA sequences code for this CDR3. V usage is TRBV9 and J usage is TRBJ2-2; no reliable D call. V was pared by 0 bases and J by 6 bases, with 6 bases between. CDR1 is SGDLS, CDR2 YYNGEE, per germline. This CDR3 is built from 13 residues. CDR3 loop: CASSVGGAGELFF. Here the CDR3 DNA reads TGTGCCAGCAGCGTAGGCGGCGCCGGGGAGCTGTTTTTT.

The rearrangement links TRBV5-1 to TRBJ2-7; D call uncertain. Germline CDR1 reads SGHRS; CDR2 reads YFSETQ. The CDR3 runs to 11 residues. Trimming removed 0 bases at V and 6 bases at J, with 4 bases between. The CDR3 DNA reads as TGCGCCAGCAGCTTGGGGGCCGAGCAGTACTTC. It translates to CASSLGAEQYF.

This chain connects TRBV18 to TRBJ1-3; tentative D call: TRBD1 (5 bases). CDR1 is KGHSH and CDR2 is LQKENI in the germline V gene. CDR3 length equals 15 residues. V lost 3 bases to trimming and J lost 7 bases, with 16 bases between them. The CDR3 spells CASSPSGGLDNTIYF. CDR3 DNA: TGTGCCAGCTCACCCTCCGGGGGTTTAGACAACACCATATATTTT.